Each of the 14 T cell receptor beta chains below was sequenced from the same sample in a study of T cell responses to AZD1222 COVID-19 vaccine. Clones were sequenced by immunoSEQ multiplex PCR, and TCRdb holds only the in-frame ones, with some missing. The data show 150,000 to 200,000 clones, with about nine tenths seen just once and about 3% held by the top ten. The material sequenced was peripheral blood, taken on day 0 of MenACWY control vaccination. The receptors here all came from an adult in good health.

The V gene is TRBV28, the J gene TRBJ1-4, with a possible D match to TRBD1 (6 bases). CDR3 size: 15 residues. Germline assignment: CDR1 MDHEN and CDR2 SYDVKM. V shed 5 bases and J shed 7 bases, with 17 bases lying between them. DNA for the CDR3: TGTGCCAGCAGTGACAGACAGGTGATGGTTGAAAAACTGTTTTTT. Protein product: CASSDRQVMVEKLFF.

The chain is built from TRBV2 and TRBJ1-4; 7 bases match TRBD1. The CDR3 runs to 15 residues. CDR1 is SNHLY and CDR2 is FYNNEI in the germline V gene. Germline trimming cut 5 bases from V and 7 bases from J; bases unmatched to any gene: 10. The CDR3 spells CASSKITGASEKLFF. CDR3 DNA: TGTGCCAGCAGTAAGATTACAGGGGCTAGTGAAAAACTGTTTTTT.

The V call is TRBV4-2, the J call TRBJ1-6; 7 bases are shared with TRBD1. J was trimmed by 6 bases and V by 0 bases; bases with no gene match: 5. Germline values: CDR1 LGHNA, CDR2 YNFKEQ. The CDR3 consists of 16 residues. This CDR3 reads CASSQDYRGSNSPLHF. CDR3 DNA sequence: TGTGCCAGCAGCCAAGACTACAGGGGTAGTAATTCACCCCTCCACTTT.

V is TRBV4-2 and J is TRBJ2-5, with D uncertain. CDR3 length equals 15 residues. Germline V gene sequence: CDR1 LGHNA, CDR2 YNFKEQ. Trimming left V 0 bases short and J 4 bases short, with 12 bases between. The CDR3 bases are TGTGCCAGCAGCCAAGATCCCCGAGAGAGAGAGACCCAGTACTTC. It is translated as CASSQDPRERETQYF.

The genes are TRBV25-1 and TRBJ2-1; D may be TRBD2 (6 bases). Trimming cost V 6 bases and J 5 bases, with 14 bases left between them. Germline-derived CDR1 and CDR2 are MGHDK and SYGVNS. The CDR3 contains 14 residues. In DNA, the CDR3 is TGTGCCAGCAGAGGGATAGGGGAGGACAATGAGCAGTTCTTC. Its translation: CASRGIGEDNEQFF.

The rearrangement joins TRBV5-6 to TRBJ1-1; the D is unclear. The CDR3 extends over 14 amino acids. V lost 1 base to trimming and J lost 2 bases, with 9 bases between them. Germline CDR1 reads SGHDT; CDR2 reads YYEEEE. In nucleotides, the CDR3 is TGTGCCAGCAGCTTGCTCCAGGCTAACACTGAAGCTTTCTTT. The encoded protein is CASSLLQANTEAFF.

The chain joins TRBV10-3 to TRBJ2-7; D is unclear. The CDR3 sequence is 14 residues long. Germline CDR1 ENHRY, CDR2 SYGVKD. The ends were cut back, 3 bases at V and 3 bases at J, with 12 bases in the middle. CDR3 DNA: TGTGCCATCAGTGACATCCAAAATCACTACGAGCAGTACTTC. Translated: CAISDIQNHYEQYF.

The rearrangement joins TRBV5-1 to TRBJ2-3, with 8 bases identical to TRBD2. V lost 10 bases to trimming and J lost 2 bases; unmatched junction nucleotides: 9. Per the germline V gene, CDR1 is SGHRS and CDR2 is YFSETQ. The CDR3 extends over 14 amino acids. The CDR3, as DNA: TGCGCCGGGAGGGTAGCGGGACCCACAGATACGCAGTATTTT. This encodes CAGRVAGPTDTQYF. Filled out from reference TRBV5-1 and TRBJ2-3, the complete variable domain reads KAGVTQTPRYLIKTRGQQVTLSCSPISGHRSVSWYQQTPGQGLQFLFEYFSETQRNKGNFPGRFSGRQFSNSRSEMNVSTLELGDSALYLCAGRVAGPTDTQYFGPGTRLTVL.

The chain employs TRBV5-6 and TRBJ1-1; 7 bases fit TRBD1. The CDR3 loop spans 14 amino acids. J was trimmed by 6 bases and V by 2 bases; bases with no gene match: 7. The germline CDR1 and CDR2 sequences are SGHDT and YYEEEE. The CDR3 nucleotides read TGTGCCAGCAGCTTAGACAGGGATATGGCTGAAGCTTTCTTT. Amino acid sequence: CASSLDRDMAEAFF.

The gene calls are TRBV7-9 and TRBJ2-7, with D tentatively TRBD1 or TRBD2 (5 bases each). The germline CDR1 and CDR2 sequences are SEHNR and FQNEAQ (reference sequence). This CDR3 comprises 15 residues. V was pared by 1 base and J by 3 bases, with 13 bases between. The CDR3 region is CASSLGASGLYEQYF. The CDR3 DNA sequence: TGTGCCAGCAGCTTAGGGGCATCGGGGCTCTACGAGCAGTACTTC.

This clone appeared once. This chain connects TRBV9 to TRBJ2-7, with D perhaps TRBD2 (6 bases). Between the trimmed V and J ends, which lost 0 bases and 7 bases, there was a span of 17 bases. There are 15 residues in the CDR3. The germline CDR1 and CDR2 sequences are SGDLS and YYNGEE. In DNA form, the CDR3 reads TGTGCCAGCAGCGTAGATGCGGGAACGTCGCGGGAGCAGTACTTC. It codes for CASSVDAGTSREQYF.

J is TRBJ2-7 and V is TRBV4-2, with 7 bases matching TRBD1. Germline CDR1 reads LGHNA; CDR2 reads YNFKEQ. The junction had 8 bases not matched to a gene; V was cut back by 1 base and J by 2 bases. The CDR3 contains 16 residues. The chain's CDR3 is CASSQVTRDSAYEQYF. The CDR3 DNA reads TGTGCCAGCAGCCAAGTCACCCGGGACAGCGCCTACGAGCAGTACTTC.

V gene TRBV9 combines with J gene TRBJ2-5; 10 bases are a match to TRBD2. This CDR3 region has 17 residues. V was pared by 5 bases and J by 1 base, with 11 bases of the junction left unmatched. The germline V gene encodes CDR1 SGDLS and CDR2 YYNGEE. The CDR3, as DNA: TGTGCCAGCAGTAACCCCCGACTAGCGGGTTCCCAAGAGACCCAGTACTTC. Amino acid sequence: CASSNPRLAGSQETQYF.

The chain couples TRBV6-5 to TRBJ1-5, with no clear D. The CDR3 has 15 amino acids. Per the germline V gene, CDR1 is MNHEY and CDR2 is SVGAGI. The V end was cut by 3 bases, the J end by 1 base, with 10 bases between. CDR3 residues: CASSYSSSSNQPQHF. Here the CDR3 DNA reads TGTGCCAGCAGTTATTCCAGCTCAAGCAATCAGCCCCAGCATTTT.